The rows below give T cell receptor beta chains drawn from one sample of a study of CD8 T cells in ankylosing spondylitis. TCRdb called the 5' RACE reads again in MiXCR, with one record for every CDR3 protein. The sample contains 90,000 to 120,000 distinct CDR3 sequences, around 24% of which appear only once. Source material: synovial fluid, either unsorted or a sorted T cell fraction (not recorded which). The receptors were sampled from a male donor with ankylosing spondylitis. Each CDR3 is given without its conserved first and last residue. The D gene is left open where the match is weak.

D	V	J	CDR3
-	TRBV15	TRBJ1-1	ATSRQDGYTEAF
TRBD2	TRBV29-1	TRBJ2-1	SVESGRSYEQF
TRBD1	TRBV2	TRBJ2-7	ASSRDRVGEQY
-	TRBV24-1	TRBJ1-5	ATSDSRGGGNQPQH
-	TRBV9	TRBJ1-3	ASSRGHLSGNTIY
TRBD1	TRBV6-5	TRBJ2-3	ASSLPTGWGDTQY
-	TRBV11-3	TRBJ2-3	ASSSSFGNTDTQY
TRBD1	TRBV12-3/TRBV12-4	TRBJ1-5	ASRERTGTQPQH
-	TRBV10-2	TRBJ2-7	ASTGALEQY
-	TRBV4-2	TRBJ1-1	ASSPAQGNTEAF
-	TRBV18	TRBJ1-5	ASSRMGSGDQPQH
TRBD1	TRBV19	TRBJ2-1	ASSERQGGFYNEQF
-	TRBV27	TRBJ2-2	ASSRYPNTGELF
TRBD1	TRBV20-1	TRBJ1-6	SAMGQGDSPLH
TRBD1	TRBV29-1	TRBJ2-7	SVGTGEDGEQY
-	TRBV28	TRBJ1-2	ASSSPLYGYT
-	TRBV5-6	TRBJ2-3	ASSLERGWTDTQY
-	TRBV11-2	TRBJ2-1	ASIPDFPYNEQF
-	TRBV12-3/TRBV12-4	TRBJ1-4	ASTNYEKLF
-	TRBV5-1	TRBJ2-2	ASSLDSPITGELF
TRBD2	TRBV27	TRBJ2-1	ASSLLTSALNNEQF
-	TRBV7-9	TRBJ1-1	ASSLHSMNTEAF
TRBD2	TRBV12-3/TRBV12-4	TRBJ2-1	ASRGLAGLSYNEQF
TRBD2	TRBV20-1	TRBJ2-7	SAMGGGDRQY
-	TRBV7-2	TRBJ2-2	ASSFDSLGGELF
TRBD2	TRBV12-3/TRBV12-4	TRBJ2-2	ASSLVAGGAGELF
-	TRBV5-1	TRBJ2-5	ASSFGIGETQY
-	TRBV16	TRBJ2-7	ASSLDSYEQY
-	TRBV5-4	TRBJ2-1	ASSLNSGVSYNEQF
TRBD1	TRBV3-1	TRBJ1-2	ASSHWGTVNYGYT
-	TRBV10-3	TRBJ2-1	AISTGRSGYNEQF
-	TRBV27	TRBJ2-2	ASSRGRRVYTGELF
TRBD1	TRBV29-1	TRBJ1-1	SAQGTGGKNTEAF
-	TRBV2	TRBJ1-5	ASNLVGASQPQH
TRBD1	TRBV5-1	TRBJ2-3	ASSLGSAQGTDTQY
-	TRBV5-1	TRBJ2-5	ASSWGRGQETQY
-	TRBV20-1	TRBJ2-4	SGGEAKNIQY
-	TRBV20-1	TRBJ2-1	SARDTAWGYNEQF
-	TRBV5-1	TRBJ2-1	ASSYGTLALYNEQF